The 3 T cell receptor beta chains below come from one sample, sequenced in a study of T-cell reconstitution after alpha-beta-depleted transplantation in children. A TCRbeta library incorporating unique molecular identifiers was prepared. MiXCR, run by TCRdb on the PCR reads, gives a single entry per CDR3 protein. The data hold about 72,000 distinct CDR3 sequences, with around 7.9% observed a single time. The sample consisted of PBMCs from the stem cell graft donor, taken from the stem cell graft. These receptors were collected from a human donor who donated a stem cell graft to a child with acute lymphoblastic leukemia.

The J gene is TRBJ1-5, the V gene TRBV29-1; D unclear. Germline CDR1 SQVTM, CDR2 ANQGSEA. CDR3 size: 13 residues. V was shortened by 4 bases and J by 8 bases, with 15 bases between the two germline ends. CDR3 coding DNA: TGCAGCGTTGGACCATCCCTCGAGGAGCCCCAGCATTTT. Its translation: CSVGPSLEEPQHF.

This clonotype was seen more than once but under ten times. The chain employs TRBV7-6 and TRBJ2-7; TRBD2 matches at 8 bases. With V trimmed by 5 bases and J by 2 bases, 5 bases remained unmatched. The CDR3 runs to 14 residues. Germline CDR1 reads SGHVS; CDR2 reads FNYEAQ. CDR3 sequence: CASSPREGAYEQYF. The CDR3 DNA reads as TGTGCCAGCAGCCCTCGGGAGGGGGCCTACGAGCAGTACTTC.

This clonotype was seen ten or more times. This chain uses TRBV5-1 with TRBJ2-3, with D maybe TRBD1 (5 bases). Germline CDR1 is SGHRS and CDR2 is YFSETQ. The V gene lost 0 bases and the J gene lost 2 bases, with 10 bases spanning the gap. The CDR3 consists of 15 residues. The CDR3 DNA reads as TGCGCCAGCAGCTTGGAGTCAGGGAACACAGATACGCAGTATTTT. It specifies CASSLESGNTDTQYF.